A single sample gave rise to the 27 T cell receptor beta chains below, sequenced in a study of Graves' ophthalmopathy and Graves' hyperthyroidism. Amplified material comprised TCR beta CDR3 regions derived from RNA transcripts. The library came from an HTBI-primed first-round RT-PCR and a second-round multiplex PCR. A single record per CDR3 protein comes from TCRdb applying MiXCR to the multiplex PCR reads. The data contain 200,000 to 250,000 distinct CDR3 sequences, roughly 21% of them singletons. The material sequenced was peripheral blood. The receptors derive from a woman aged 50 to 60 with Graves' ophthalmopathy.

This clonotype was observed many times. The V call is TRBV7-8, the J call TRBJ2-7; 10 positions match TRBD2. CDR3 length equals 15 residues. CDR1 and CDR2 (germline): SGHVS, FQNEAQ. The V and J ends lost 5 bases and 6 bases, in that order; junction bases with no gene match: 10. This chain's CDR3 is CASSPWASGSGEQYF. CDR3 nucleotides: TGTGCCAGCAGCCCTTGGGCTAGCGGGAGTGGCGAGCAGTACTTC.

The genes are TRBV3-1 and TRBJ1-2; 9 positions match TRBD1. Germline CDR1 LGHDT, CDR2 YNNKEL (reference sequence). Trimming at V came to 3 bases and at J to 6 bases, leaving 5 bases not matched to a gene. The CDR3 sequence is 14 residues long. The CDR3 DNA follows: TGTGCCAGCAGCCATCGGGGACAGGGCAATGGCTACACCTTC. It yields the protein CASSHRGQGNGYTF.

The chain combines TRBV2 with TRBJ2-5; 9 positions agree with TRBD2. The CDR3 is 19 residues long. Germline CDR1 and CDR2: SNHLY and FYNNEI. With V trimmed by 0 bases and J by 2 bases, 13 bases remained unmatched. CDR3 sequence: CASSEALGLAKLFQETQYF. As DNA, the CDR3 is TGTGCCAGCAGTGAAGCGCTAGGACTAGCGAAACTTTTTCAAGAGACCCAGTACTTC. The variable domain in full, with the rest retrieved from reference TRBV2 and TRBJ2-5, is EPEVTQTPSHQVTQMGQEVILRCVPISNHLYFYWYRQILGQKVEFLVSFYNNEISEKSEIFDDQFSVERPDGSNFTLKIRSTKLEDSAMYFCASSEALGLAKLFQETQYFGPGTRLLVL.

The rearrangement joins TRBV12-3 or TRBV12-4 to TRBJ1-3; 8 nucleotides align to TRBD1. V gave up 5 bases and J gave up 2 bases; unmatched junction bases: 5. CDR3 length: 15 amino acids. As DNA, the CDR3 is TGTGCCAGCAGTCCCGGGACAGGTGCTGGAAACACCATATATTTT. It yields the protein CASSPGTGAGNTIYF.

This clonotype was seen ten or more times. V usage is TRBV14 and J usage is TRBJ1-2; 7 positions match TRBD1. Germline assignment: CDR1 SGHDN and CDR2 FVKESK. The ends lost 1 base at V and 3 bases at J; junction bases unmatched: 8. CDR3 length: 16 residues. CDR3 nucleotides: TGTGCCAGCAGCCAAGGGAATCTGGGACAGTACTATGGCTACACCTTC. It encodes CASSQGNLGQYYGYTF.

This chain links TRBV12-3 or TRBV12-4 with TRBJ2-7, with D possibly being TRBD1 (6 bases). V gave up 6 bases and J gave up 5 bases, with 20 bases separating them. The CDR3 sequence is 15 residues long. The CDR3: CASRTRGARGDEQYF. For the CDR3, the DNA is TGTGCCAGCAGGACCAGGGGCGCTCGGGGAGACGAGCAGTACTTC.

This clonotype was detected many times. This rearrangement joins TRBV7-3 to TRBJ2-7; D is undetermined. This CDR3 comprises 15 residues. V was trimmed by 2 bases and J by 0 bases, leaving 11 bases between them. Germline loops: CDR1 SGHTA, CDR2 FQGTGA. The CDR3 nucleotides are TGTGCCAGCAGCTTATTGGCGTTTAGCTCCTACGAGCAGTACTTC. Translated: CASSLLAFSSYEQYF.

This clonotype appeared many times. At one of its ends the junction is not consistent with the germline gene, which may arise from a read error. CDR3 sequence (DNA): TGTGCCAGCAGGGAAGCCAGTGAAGCTTTCTTT. This translates into CASREASEAFF. The gene calls are TRBV6-1 and TRBJ1-1; no clear D gene. Germline V gene data show CDR1 as MNHNS and CDR2 as SASEGT. The CDR3 length is 11 residues.

At least ten counts were recorded for this clonotype. This sequence joins TRBV19 and TRBJ1-1; possibly TRBD1 for D (5 bases). Between the trimmed V and J ends, which lost 3 bases and 6 bases, there was a span of 11 bases. Germline CDR1 and CDR2: LNHDA and SQIVND (reference sequence). The CDR3 runs to 13 residues. CDR3 sequence reads: CASSITGQAEAFF. DNA for the CDR3: TGTGCCAGTAGTATTACGGGGCAAGCTGAAGCTTTCTTT. Complete variable domain (other parts from reference TRBV19 and TRBJ1-1): DGGITQSPKYLFRKEGQNVTLSCEQNLNHDAMYWYRQDPGQGLRLIYYSQIVNDFQKGDIAEGYSVSREKKESFPLTVTSAQKNPTAFYLCASSITGQAEAFFGQGTRLTVV.

The table lists this clonotype with many counts. V gene TRBV24-1 combines with J gene TRBJ1-5, with a weak D call TRBD1 (5 bases). The V gene's germline CDR1 is KGHDR and CDR2 SFDVKD. Trimming cost V 5 bases and J 5 bases, with 21 bases left between them. CDR3 length: 17 residues. The CDR3, as DNA: TGTGCCACCAGTGTGAGGGACCTCTCGTGTGACGATCAGCCCCAGCATTTT. This gives the protein CATSVRDLSCDDQPQHF.

This clonotype was counted many times. The chain recombines TRBV20-1 with TRBJ1-2; D may be TRBD1 (6 bases). The CDR3 extends over 14 amino acids. With 3 bases removed from V and 7 bases from J, the gap between germline ends came to 18 bases. The germline V gene encodes CDR1 DFQATT and CDR2 SNEGSKA (reference sequence). The CDR3 region has the DNA TGCAGTGCTAGTTCATCACAGGGTATAAGTGGCTACACCTTC. Its protein product is CSASSSQGISGYTF.

This clonotype was recorded at least ten times. The chain has TRBV6-1 and TRBJ1-2, with D maybe TRBD1 (5 bases). Germline V gives CDR1 MNHNS, CDR2 SASEGT. V was clipped by 7 bases and J by 2 bases, with 11 bases between them. The CDR3 consists of 13 residues. Here the CDR3 reads CASKRDGNYGYTF. Here the CDR3 DNA reads TGTGCCAGCAAGAGGGACGGGAACTATGGCTACACCTTC.

This clonotype occurred many times. Germline and junction disagree at one end, which may indicate a read error. The chain recombines TRBV29-1 with TRBJ1-5, with D tentatively TRBD1 (5 bases). The germline V gene has CDR1 SQVTM and CDR2 ANQGSEA. The CDR3 extends over 13 amino acids. CDR3 region: CNVEEGRGQPQHF. CDR3 nucleotide sequence: TGCAACGTTGAAGAAGGAAGGGGACAGCCCCAGCATTTT.

This clonotype occurred many times. This chain joins TRBV12-3 or TRBV12-4 and TRBJ1-2; no clear D. CDR3 size: 13 residues. V dropped 6 bases and J dropped 5 bases, with 13 bases sitting between them. The CDR3 is CASSLGRKYGYTF. The CDR3 region has the DNA TGTGCCAGCAGCCTAGGCAGGAAGTATGGCTACACCTTC.

This clonotype was found many times. J is TRBJ1-3 and V is TRBV27; D is unclear. The CDR3 extends over 15 amino acids. With 5 bases removed from V and 2 bases from J, the gap between germline ends came to 13 bases. Germline CDR1 is MNHEY and CDR2 is SMNVEV (reference sequence). As DNA, the CDR3 is TGTGCCAGCAGTCCCACCGGGGTTGCTGGAAACACCATATATTTT. Its translation is CASSPTGVAGNTIYF.

This clonotype was recorded at least ten times. J is TRBJ1-2 and V is TRBV3-1; D remains unclear. Germline CDR1 LGHDT, CDR2 YNNKEL (reference sequence). The CDR3 covers 12 residues. V lost 0 bases to trimming and J lost 7 bases, with 6 bases between them. DNA of the CDR3: TGTGCCAGCAGCCAAGATAGCCGTGGCTACACCTTC. Protein product: CASSQDSRGYTF.

This clonotype appeared many times. The chain is built from TRBV2 and TRBJ2-7; either TRBD1 or TRBD2 may fit D (5 bases each). V lost 7 bases and J lost 0, with 13 bases in between. Per germline, CDR1 SNHLY and CDR2 FYNNEI. This CDR3 has 14 amino acids. The CDR3 loop reads CASTPGAGSYEQYF. Written as DNA, the CDR3 is TGTGCCAGCACTCCCGGGGCGGGCTCCTACGAGCAGTACTTC.

This clonotype was seen repeatedly, ten times or more. The chain is built from TRBV2 and TRBJ2-7, with a weak D call TRBD2 (6 bases). CDR1 is SNHLY, CDR2 FYNNEI, per germline. There are 13 residues in the CDR3. Trimming removed 10 bases at V and 1 base at J, with 14 bases between. The CDR3: CATQGAGSYEQYF. CDR3 bases: TGTGCCACCCAGGGCGCGGGATCCTACGAGCAGTACTTC.

This clonotype was observed at least ten times. The gene calls are TRBV6-1 and TRBJ2-7, with a tentative D call TRBD1 (5 bases). The V and J ends lost 1 base and 3 bases respectively, with 10 bases between them. This CDR3 spans 14 amino acids. Germline assignment: CDR1 MNHNS and CDR2 SASEGT. The CDR3 region is CASSEGRGFYEQYF. CDR3 nucleotides: TGTGCCAGCAGTGAAGGTAGGGGTTTCTACGAGCAGTACTTC.

V is TRBV6-5 and J is TRBJ1-1, with D hard to call. This CDR3 is built from 15 residues. Germline V gene sequence: CDR1 MNHEY, CDR2 SVGAGI. Deletions cut 2 bases from V and 0 bases from J, with 10 bases between. The CDR3 loop reads CASSYVRNMNTEAFF. CDR3 DNA: TGTGCCAGCAGTTACGTGCGGAACATGAACACTGAAGCTTTCTTT.

This clonotype occurred many times. The chain carries TRBV5-1 and TRBJ2-5, with 8 positions matching TRBD1. The CDR3 covers 16 residues. The J segment lost 2 bases and the V segment lost 5 bases, leaving 11 bases of the junction unmatched. CDR1 is SGHRS, CDR2 YFSETQ, per germline. In nucleotides, the CDR3 is TGCGCCAGCAGTTATCAACAGGGGGACTTACAAGAGACCCAGTACTTC. The encoded protein is CASSYQQGDLQETQYF. The full variable domain, rest sourced from reference TRBV5-1 and TRBJ2-5, is KAGVTQTPRYLIKTRGQQVTLSCSPISGHRSVSWYQQTPGQGLQFLFEYFSETQRNKGNFPGRFSGRQFSNSRSEMNVSTLELGDSALYLCASSYQQGDLQETQYFGPGTRLLVL.

Ten or more counts support this clonotype. The J gene is TRBJ2-1, the V gene TRBV5-1; possibly TRBD2 for D (7 bases). Germline CDR1 reads SGHRS; CDR2 reads YFSETQ. The CDR3 runs 19 residues. V was shortened by 0 bases and J by 3 bases, with 22 bases between the two germline ends. The CDR3 loop is CASSLVPLGRGGGYNEQFF. CDR3 coding DNA: TGCGCCAGCAGCTTGGTCCCTTTAGGGAGAGGGGGGGGCTACAATGAGCAGTTCTTC. The full variable domain, its missing parts supplied by reference TRBV5-1 and TRBJ2-1, is KAGVTQTPRYLIKTRGQQVTLSCSPISGHRSVSWYQQTPGQGLQFLFEYFSETQRNKGNFPGRFSGRQFSNSRSEMNVSTLELGDSALYLCASSLVPLGRGGGYNEQFFGPGTRLTVL.

There are many counts of this clonotype. The CDR3 here is CASSDVASTGELFF. The CDR3 bases are TGTGCCAGCAGTGATGTAGCGAGCACCGGGGAGCTGTTTTTT. The V call is TRBV2, the J call TRBJ2-2; TRBD2 might be the D (5 bases). The length of the CDR3 is 14 residues. V lost 3 bases to trimming and J lost 4 bases, with 9 bases between them. The germline V gene has CDR1 SNHLY and CDR2 FYNNEI.

This clonotype was picked up many times. This chain uses TRBV25-1 with TRBJ2-6; the D is unclear. V lost 7 bases, J lost 0 bases, and 7 bases lay in between. The germline V gene encodes CDR1 MGHDK and CDR2 SYGVNS. The CDR3 loop spans 14 amino acids. The CDR3 protein is CASTASSGANVLTF. In nucleotides, the CDR3 is TGTGCCAGCACGGCCTCCTCTGGGGCCAACGTCCTGACTTTC.

In this sample, this clonotype turned up many times. This chain links TRBV19 with TRBJ2-2, with 9 positions matching TRBD1. V shed 4 bases and J 5 bases; nucleotides not matched to a gene: 8. The CDR3 is 16 residues long. Germline CDR1 and CDR2: LNHDA and SQIVND (reference sequence). Written as DNA, the CDR3 is TGTGCCAGTAGTACGAACAGGGGGCGACGGACCGGGGAGCTGTTTTTT. Protein sequence: CASSTNRGRRTGELFF. The full variable domain, its missing parts supplied by reference TRBV19 and TRBJ2-2, is DGGITQSPKYLFRKEGQNVTLSCEQNLNHDAMYWYRQDPGQGLRLIYYSQIVNDFQKGDIAEGYSVSREKKESFPLTVTSAQKNPTAFYLCASSTNRGRRTGELFFGEGSRLTVL.

This clonotype has a count of ten or more. V is TRBV28 and J is TRBJ2-5; maybe TRBD2 (6 bases). Germline V lookup: CDR1 MDHEN, CDR2 SYDVKM. The V and J ends lost 6 bases and 9 bases respectively, with 11 bases between them. The CDR3 totals 11 residues. The CDR3 loop reads CASSLRRAQYF. CDR3 bases: TGTGCCAGCAGCCTGAGGAGGGCCCAGTACTTC.

This chain links TRBV6-1 with TRBJ1-2, with unresolved D. Trimming took off 6 bases at V and 5 bases at J, with 16 bases between the two ends. CDR1 is MNHNS and CDR2 is SASEGT in the germline V gene. The CDR3 loop spans 14 amino acids. The CDR3 sequence is CASRNRPPGYGYTF. In DNA, the CDR3 is TGTGCCAGCAGGAACCGACCCCCCGGGTATGGCTACACCTTC.